This T cell receptor (beta chain) was captured by sequencing in a study of long-term antiretroviral therapy in people with HIV. Study results and caveats: Repertoire dominance by clones expanded before ART was seen at all time points. Post-ART diversity increased but stayed below transplant donor controls.

This clone was found once. The antigen remains undetermined. J lost 3 bases, V lost 1 base, and 3 bases had no gene match. CDR1 is SQVTM, CDR2 ANQGSEA, per germline. CDR3 size: 14 residues. Investigators performed immunoSEQ version v3.0 at survey level. Here immunoSEQ multiplex PCR was the method, and the copy in TCRdb shows in-frame clones only, minus some. The top ten hold 5.5% to 6% of the sample, which has about 24,000 clones, roughly 86% seen once. The sample was unsorted PBMCs, taken 4.4 years after starting antiretroviral therapy. The sequence was collected from a man aged 30-40 years with HIV. The chain couples TRBV29-1 to TRBJ1-2, with 9 bases aligning to TRBD1. This CDR3 is CSVEGTGADYGYTF. For the CDR3, the DNA is TGCAGCGTTGAAGGGACAGGGGCAGACTATGGCTACACCTTC.